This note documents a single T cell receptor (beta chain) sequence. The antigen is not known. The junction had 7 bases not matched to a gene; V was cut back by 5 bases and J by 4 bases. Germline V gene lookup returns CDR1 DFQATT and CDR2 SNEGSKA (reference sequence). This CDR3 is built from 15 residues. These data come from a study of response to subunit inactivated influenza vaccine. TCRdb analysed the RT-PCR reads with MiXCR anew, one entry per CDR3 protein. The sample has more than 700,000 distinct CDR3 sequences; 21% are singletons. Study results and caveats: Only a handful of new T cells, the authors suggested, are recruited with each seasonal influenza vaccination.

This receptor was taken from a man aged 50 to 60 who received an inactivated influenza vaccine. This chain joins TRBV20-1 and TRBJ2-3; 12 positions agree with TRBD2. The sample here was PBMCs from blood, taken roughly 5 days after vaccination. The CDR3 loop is CSADRLAGVSDTQYF. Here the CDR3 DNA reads TGCAGTGCTGACCGACTAGCGGGAGTGTCAGATACGCAGTATTTT.